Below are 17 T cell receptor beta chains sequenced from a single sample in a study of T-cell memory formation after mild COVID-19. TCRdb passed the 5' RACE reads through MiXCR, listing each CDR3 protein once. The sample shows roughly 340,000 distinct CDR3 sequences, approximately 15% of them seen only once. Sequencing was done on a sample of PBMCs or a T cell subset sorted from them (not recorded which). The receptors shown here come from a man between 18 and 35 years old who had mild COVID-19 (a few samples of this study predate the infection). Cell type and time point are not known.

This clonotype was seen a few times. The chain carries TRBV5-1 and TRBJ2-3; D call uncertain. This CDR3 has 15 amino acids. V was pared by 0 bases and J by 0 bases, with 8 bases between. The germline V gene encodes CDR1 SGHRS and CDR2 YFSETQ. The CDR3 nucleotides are TGCGCCAGCAGCTTGGCGGCTTCCAGCACAGATACGCAGTATTTT. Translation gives CASSLAASSTDTQYF.

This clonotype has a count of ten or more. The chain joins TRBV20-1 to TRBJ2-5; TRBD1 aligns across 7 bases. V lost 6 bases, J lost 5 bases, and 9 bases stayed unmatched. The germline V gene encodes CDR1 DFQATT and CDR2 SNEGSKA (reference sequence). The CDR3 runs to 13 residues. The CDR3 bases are TGCAGTGCCGCTACAGGGGCCGATGAGACCCAGTACTTC. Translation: CSAATGADETQYF.

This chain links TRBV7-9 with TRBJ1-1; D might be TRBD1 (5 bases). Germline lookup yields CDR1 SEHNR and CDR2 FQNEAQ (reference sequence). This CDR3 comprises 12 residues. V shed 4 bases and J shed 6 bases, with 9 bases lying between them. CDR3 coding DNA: TGTGCCAGCAGCTCACAGGATCCTGAAGCTTTCTTT. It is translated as CASSSQDPEAFF. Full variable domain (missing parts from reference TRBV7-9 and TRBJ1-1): DTGVSQNPRHKITKRGQNVTFRCDPISEHNRLYWYRQTLGQGPEFLTYFQNEAQLEKSRLLSDRFSAERPKGSFSTLEIQRTEQGDSAMYLCASSSQDPEAFFGQGTRLTVV.

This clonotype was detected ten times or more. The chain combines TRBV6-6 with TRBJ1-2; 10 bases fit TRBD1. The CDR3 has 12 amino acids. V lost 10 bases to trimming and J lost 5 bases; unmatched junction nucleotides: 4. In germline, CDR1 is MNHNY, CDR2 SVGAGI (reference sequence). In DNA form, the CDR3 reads TGTGCCACCTTGGACAGGGGGTATGGCTACACCTTC. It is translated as CATLDRGYGYTF.

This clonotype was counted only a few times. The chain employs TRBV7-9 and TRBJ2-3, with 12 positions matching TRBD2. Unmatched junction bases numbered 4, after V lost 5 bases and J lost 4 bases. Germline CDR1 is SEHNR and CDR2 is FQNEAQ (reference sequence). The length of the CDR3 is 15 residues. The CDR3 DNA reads TGTGCCAGCAGCACGACTAGCGGGGGAGCAGATACGCAGTATTTT. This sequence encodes CASSTTSGGADTQYF.

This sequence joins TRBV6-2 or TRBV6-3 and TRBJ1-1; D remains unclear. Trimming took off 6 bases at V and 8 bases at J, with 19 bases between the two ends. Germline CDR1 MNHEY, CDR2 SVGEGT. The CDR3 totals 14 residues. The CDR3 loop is CASRRLTSRIEAFF. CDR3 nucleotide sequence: TGTGCCAGCAGGCGTCTGACAAGCCGCATAGAAGCTTTCTTT.

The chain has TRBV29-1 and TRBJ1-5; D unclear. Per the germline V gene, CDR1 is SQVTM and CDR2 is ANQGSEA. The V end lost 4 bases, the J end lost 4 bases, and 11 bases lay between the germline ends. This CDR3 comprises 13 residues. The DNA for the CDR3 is TGCAGCGTTGGGGGAAAGAGAAATCAGCCCCAGCATTTT. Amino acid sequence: CSVGGKRNQPQHF.

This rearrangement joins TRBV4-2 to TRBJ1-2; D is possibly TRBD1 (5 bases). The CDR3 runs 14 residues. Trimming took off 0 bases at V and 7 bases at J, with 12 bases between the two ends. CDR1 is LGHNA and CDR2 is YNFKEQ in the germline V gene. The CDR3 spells CASSQDPGAGGYTF. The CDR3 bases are TGTGCCAGCAGCCAAGATCCCGGGGCGGGTGGCTACACCTTC.

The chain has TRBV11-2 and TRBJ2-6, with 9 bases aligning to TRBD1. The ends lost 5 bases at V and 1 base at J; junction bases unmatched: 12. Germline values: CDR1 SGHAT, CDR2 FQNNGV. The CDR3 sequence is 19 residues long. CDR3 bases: TGTGCCAGCAGCGCATACAGGGGGCCGCAGTCGTCTGGGGCCAACGTCCTGACTTTC. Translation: CASSAYRGPQSSGANVLTF.

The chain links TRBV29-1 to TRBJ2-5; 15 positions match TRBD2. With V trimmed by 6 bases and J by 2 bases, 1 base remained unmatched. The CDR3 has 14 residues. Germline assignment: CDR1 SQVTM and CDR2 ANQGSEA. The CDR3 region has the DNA TGCAGCGTGGGGACTAGCGGGGGGCAAGAGACCCAGTACTTC. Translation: CSVGTSGGQETQYF. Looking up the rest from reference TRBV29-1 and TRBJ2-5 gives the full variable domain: SAVISQKPSRDICQRGTSLTIQCQVDSQVTMMFWYRQQPGQSLTLIATANQGSEATYESGFVIDKFPISRPNLTFSTLTVSNMSPEDSSIYLCSVGTSGGQETQYFGPGTRLLVL.

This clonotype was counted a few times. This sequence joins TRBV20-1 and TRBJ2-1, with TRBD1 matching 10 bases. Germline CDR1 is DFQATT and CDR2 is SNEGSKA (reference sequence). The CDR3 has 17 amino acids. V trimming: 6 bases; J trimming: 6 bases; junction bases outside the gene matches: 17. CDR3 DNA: TGCAGTGCATCGGGACAGGGGATTCTTGAACCCTTCAATGAGCAGTTCTTC. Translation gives CSASGQGILEPFNEQFF.

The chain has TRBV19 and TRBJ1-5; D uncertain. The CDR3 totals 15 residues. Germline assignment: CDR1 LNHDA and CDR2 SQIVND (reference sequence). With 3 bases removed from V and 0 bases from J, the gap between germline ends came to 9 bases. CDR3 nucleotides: TGTGCCAGTAGTATGGCAGGTTTTAGCAATCAGCCCCAGCATTTT. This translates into CASSMAGFSNQPQHF.

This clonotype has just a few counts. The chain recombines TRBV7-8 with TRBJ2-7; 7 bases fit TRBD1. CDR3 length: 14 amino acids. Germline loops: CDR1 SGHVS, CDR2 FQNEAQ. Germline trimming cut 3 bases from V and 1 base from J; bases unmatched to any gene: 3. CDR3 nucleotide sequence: TGTGCCAGCAGCTTGGGACAGTATTCCTACGAGCAGTACGTC. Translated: CASSLGQYSYEQYV.

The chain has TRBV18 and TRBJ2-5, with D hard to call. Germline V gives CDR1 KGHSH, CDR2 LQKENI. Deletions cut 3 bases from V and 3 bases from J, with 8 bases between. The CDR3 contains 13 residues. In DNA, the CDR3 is TGTGCCAGCTCACCGAGGAAAGAAGAGACCCAGTACTTC. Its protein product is CASSPRKEETQYF.

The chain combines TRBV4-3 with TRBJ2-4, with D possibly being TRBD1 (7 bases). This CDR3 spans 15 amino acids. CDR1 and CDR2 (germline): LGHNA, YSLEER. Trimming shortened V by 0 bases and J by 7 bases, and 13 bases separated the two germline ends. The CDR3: CASSQDEAGGNIQYF. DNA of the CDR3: TGCGCCAGCAGCCAAGATGAGGCAGGGGGGAACATTCAGTACTTC.

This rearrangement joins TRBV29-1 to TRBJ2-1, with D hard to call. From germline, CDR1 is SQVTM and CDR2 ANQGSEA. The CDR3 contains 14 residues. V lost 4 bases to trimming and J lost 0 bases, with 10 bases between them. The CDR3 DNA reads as TGCAGCGTTGCTCCCAAGCTCTCCTACAATGAGCAGTTCTTC. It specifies CSVAPKLSYNEQFF.

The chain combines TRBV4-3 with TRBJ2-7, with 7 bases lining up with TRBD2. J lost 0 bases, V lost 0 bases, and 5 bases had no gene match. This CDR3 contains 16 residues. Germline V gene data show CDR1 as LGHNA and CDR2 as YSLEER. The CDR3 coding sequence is TGCGCCAGCAGCCAAGACCCCAGCGGGGTCTCCTACGAGCAGTACGTC. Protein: CASSQDPSGVSYEQYV.